The 14 T cell receptor beta chains listed next were all sequenced from one sample in a study of CXCR3-negative and CXCR3-positive naive CD8 T cells. Researchers prepared the TRB cDNA libraries using 5' RACE with UMI labels. TCRdb re-called the 5' RACE reads and catalogs CDR3 proteins one per entry, DNA excluded. This listing includes roughly 71,000 distinct CDR3 sequences. The specimen sequenced was naive CXCR3- CD8+ T cells from blood. Subset defined: CD45RO-CCR7+CD27+CD95- naive CD8+ T cells lacking CXCR3 (TNR3-). These TCRs come from a human donor in good health. Some clones in this sample may be carry-over from other donors' samples.

The rearrangement joins TRBV21-1 to TRBJ2-1; lacking DNA, the TRBD1 call made by TCRdb goes unchecked. TRBV21-1 is an annotated pseudogene. The CDR3 runs to 13 residues. CDR3 amino acids: CASVPSDYNEQFF.

V is TRBV10-3 and J is TRBJ2-7; the D call of TRBD2 rests on TCRdb alone, since no DNA is present to check it. This CDR3 has 14 amino acids. Germline lookup yields CDR1 ENHRY and CDR2 SYGVKD. The CDR3 protein is CAIRGTSGRYEQYF.

The chain couples TRBV12-3 or TRBV12-4 to TRBJ2-7; TCRdb names TRBD2, which stays unverified in the absence of DNA. The CDR3 runs to 15 residues. The CDR3: CASSLRSGRTYEQYF.

The J gene is TRBJ2-7, the V gene TRBV7-9; TCRdb's D call of TRBD1 is untestable without DNA. Germline V gene lookup returns CDR1 SEHNR and CDR2 FQNEAQ (reference sequence). This CDR3 region has 13 residues. The CDR3 loop reads CASSSTGSHEQYF.

J is TRBJ2-1 and V is TRBV4-1. The CDR3 is 13 residues long. The germline gives CDR1 MGHRA, CDR2 YSYEKL. The CDR3 loop is CASSPLGISLQFF.

The rearrangement uses TRBV15 and TRBJ2-7; the D call of TRBD1 rests on TCRdb alone, since no DNA is present to check it. Per germline, CDR1 LNHNV and CDR2 YYDKDF (reference sequence). The CDR3 spans 14 residues. CDR3 protein: CATSRERLRGEQYF.

J is TRBJ2-1 and V is TRBV29-1. This CDR3 comprises 11 residues. Per germline, CDR1 SQVTM and CDR2 ANQGSEA. CDR3 region: CSGLGYNEQFF.

The chain combines TRBV7-2 with TRBJ1-2. CDR1 is SGHTA, CDR2 FQGNSA, per germline. This CDR3 spans 14 amino acids. CDR3 amino acids: CASSLARTDYGYTF.

This sequence joins TRBV4-1 and TRBJ2-7; TCRdb's D call, TRBD2, is unchecked because there is no DNA. CDR1 MGHRA and CDR2 YSYEKL come from the germline V gene. The CDR3 loop spans 12 amino acids. Here the CDR3 reads CASSQGLGEQYF.

The gene calls are TRBV28 and TRBJ2-5; absent DNA, TCRdb's TRBD1 call cannot be checked. This CDR3 spans 13 amino acids. The germline V gene encodes CDR1 MDHEN and CDR2 SYDVKM. The CDR3 sequence is CASGGPDQETQYF.

This chain connects TRBV15 to TRBJ2-1; TCRdb returns TRBD2, unconfirmable since there is no DNA. There are 16 residues in the CDR3. CDR1 LNHNV and CDR2 YYDKDF come from the germline V gene (reference sequence). The CDR3 protein is CATSRGRDWTYNEQFF.

V usage is TRBV21-1 and J usage is TRBJ2-7; lacking DNA, the TRBD2 call made by TCRdb goes unchecked. TRBV21-1 has pseudogene status. The CDR3 has 20 residues. The CDR3 here is CASSKGEGETSGFPAYEQYF.

The chain is built from TRBV12-3 or TRBV12-4 and TRBJ2-5; without DNA, the TCRdb call of TRBD1 cannot be checked. The CDR3 is made up of 15 amino acids. This CDR3 is CASSDSGGAGETQYF.

The rearrangement joins TRBV7-9 to TRBJ2-1. Looked up from germline, CDR1 is SEHNR and CDR2 is FQNEAQ (reference sequence). This CDR3 region has 13 residues. The CDR3 loop reads CASSPSGSWEQFF.